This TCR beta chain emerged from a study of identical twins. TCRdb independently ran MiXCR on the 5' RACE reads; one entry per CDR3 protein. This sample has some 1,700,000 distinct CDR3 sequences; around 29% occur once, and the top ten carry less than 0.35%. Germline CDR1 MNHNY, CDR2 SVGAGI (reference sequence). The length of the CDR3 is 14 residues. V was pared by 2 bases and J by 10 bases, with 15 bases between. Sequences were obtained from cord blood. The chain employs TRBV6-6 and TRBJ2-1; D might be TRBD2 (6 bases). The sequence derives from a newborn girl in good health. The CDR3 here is CASSYRERAGEQFF. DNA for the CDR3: TGTGCCAGCAGTTACCGCGAGCGGGCGGGAGAGCAGTTCTTC.